This T cell receptor beta chain was documented in a study of blood T cell repertoires in COVID-19. Study at large: The samples span acute and convalescent COVID-19 from the United States, Italy and Spain.

Participants came from some 26 US areas, aged roughly 18 to 89 years. Participant reports of clinical history set cohort assignment. V trimming: 4 bases; J trimming: 6 bases; junction bases outside the gene matches: 5. Germline values: CDR1 KGHDR, CDR2 SFDVKD. CDR3 length equals 14 residues. This clone was seen once. In the original analysis: It was from reference gene primer amplification that nucleated cell counts were estimated. Measured with immunoSEQ multiplex PCR; TCRdb has only the in-frame clones, and not every one. D and trimming come from the DNA, and the V and J calls and clone size come from that table. The table lists around 130,000 clones, around 83% of them singletons.

This sequence joins TRBV24-1 and TRBJ2-3; 8 bases fit TRBD1. This sequence was found in a man aged 25-45 years who had recovered from COVID-19. Sample: PBMCs or T cells enriched from blood (not recorded which). The CDR3 DNA follows: TGTGCCACCAGTGACCACAGGGGGTTGGATACGCAGTATTTT. Its translation is CATSDHRGLDTQYF.